The 25 T cell receptor beta chains below were found in one sample sequenced in a study of glioma-infiltrating T cells after dendritic cell vaccination. The assay was immunoSEQ multiplex PCR, and TCRdb's table has in-frame clones only and misses some. The profile shows about 36,000 clones, roughly four fifths of them singletons. Sample: blood, taken before dendritic cell vaccination. These receptors came from a human donor with glioblastoma.

Only one count was recorded for this clone. V is TRBV4-3 and J is TRBJ2-2; 8 bases align to TRBD1. Germline V gives CDR1 LGHNA, CDR2 YSLEER. CDR3 length: 16 amino acids. J gave up 6 bases and V 0 bases, and 6 bases lay outside the gene matches. CDR3 sequence: CASSQDRAGGSGELFF. As DNA, the CDR3 is TGCGCCAGCAGCCAAGATCGGGCAGGGGGCTCCGGGGAGCTGTTTTTT.

The chain joins TRBV15 to TRBJ1-5; a weak D match, TRBD1 (6 bases). Germline values: CDR1 LNHNV, CDR2 YYDKDF (reference sequence). V dropped 4 bases and J dropped 0 bases, with 16 bases sitting between them. The CDR3 has 17 residues. The CDR3 DNA follows: TGTGCCACCAGCACTGGCCCGTCAGGGGCTAGCAATCAGCCCCAGCATTTT. Translation: CATSTGPSGASNQPQHF. Looking up the rest from reference TRBV15 and TRBJ1-5 gives the full variable domain: DAMVIQNPRYQVTQFGKPVTLSCSQTLNHNVMYWYQQKSSQAPKLLFHYYDKDFNNEADTPDNFQSRRPNTSFCFLDIRSPGLGDTAMYLCATSTGPSGASNQPQHFGDGTRLSIL.

The chain combines TRBV30 with TRBJ1-5, with D perhaps matching TRBD1 (6 bases). Germline V gene data show CDR1 as GTSNPN and CDR2 as SVGIG (reference sequence). V dropped 4 bases and J dropped 4 bases, with 14 bases sitting between them. The CDR3 has 14 amino acids. The CDR3 coding sequence is TGTGCCTGGAATCCGGGACAACCAAATCAGCCCCAGCATTTT. Translation: CAWNPGQPNQPQHF.

The rearrangement uses TRBV29-1 and TRBJ2-7; TRBD2 matches 13 bases. Germline CDR1 reads SQVTM; CDR2 reads ANQGSEA. The ends lost 6 bases at V and 2 bases at J; junction bases unmatched: 1. The CDR3 loop spans 13 amino acids. The CDR3 DNA sequence: TGCAGCGTGGGGACTAGCGGGGCCTACGAGCAGTACTTC. Protein product: CSVGTSGAYEQYF.

Comment on this clone: Mismatch with germline at one junction end may stem from a read error. CDR3 nucleotide sequence: TGCGCCAGCAGCCCAGCGGGGGGGCACACCGGGGAGCTGTTTTTT. Translation gives CASSPAGGHTGELFF. The chain combines TRBV5-5 with TRBJ2-2, with 10 bases fitting TRBD2. The CDR3 contains 15 residues. CDR1 and CDR2 from the germline V gene are SGHKS and YYEKEE (reference sequence).

This clone was observed a few times. The gene calls are TRBV12-2 and TRBJ2-7; the table names TRBD1, a call not compared with the DNA. TRBV12-2 is noted as a pseudogene. The CDR3 extends over 17 amino acids. The CDR3 sequence: CASRLCGQGGPEYEQYF. The CDR3, as DNA: TGTGCAAGTCGCTTGTGCGGACAGGGGGGACCCGAATACGAGCAGTACTTC.

As to this clone: An end of the junction does not agree with germline; a read error may underlie this. CDR3 DNA: TGTGCTAGCAGCTTAGGTCCGGGGACAGACTCCTACGAGCAGTACTTC. This encodes CASSLGPGTDSYEQYF. The chain recombines TRBV7-7 with TRBJ2-7; 7 bases agree with TRBD1. CDR1 and CDR2 (germline): SSHAT, FNYEAQ (reference sequence). This CDR3 has 16 residues.

The chain couples TRBV4-3 to TRBJ1-4; D not resolved. Trimming shortened V by 0 bases and J by 6 bases, and 8 bases separated the two germline ends. This CDR3 contains 14 residues. Germline V gene sequence: CDR1 LGHNA, CDR2 YSLEER. CDR3 nucleotides: TGCGCCAGCAGCCAAGATTTGGGCGATGAAAAACTGTTTTTT. Protein sequence: CASSQDLGDEKLFF.

The chain is built from TRBV9 and TRBJ2-6, with TRBD1 matching 8 bases. V was clipped by 0 bases and J by 2 bases; unmatched bases: 4. The CDR3 loop spans 17 amino acids. Germline CDR1 reads SGDLS; CDR2 reads YYNGEE. This CDR3 is CASSVGAGGAGANVLTF. CDR3 sequence (DNA): TGTGCCAGCAGCGTAGGAGCAGGGGGCGCTGGGGCCAACGTCCTGACTTTC.

V is TRBV11-3 and J is TRBJ2-3; D may be TRBD1 (6 bases). The germline V gene encodes CDR1 SGHNT and CDR2 YENEEA. The V end lost 1 base, the J end lost 0 bases, and 8 bases lay between the germline ends. The CDR3 spans 15 residues. CDR3 amino acids: CASSLGTESTDTQYF. DNA of the CDR3: TGTGCCAGCAGCTTAGGGACAGAGAGCACAGATACGCAGTATTTT. Combining the CDR3 with reference TRBV11-3 and TRBJ2-3 gives the whole variable domain EAGVVQSPRYKIIEKKQPVAFWCNPISGHNTLYWYLQNLGQGPELLIRYENEEAVDDSQLPKDRFSAERLKGVDSTLKIQPAELGDSAVYLCASSLGTESTDTQYFGPGTRLTVL.

This clone has just one count. The CDR3 is CASSQGIYTTDTQYF. CDR3 nucleotides: TGTGCCAGCAGCCAAGGTATCTATACTACAGATACGCAGTATTTT. This sequence joins TRBV4-2 and TRBJ2-3; D is unresolved. The CDR3 covers 15 residues. CDR1 is LGHNA, CDR2 YNFKEQ, per germline. Trimming took 1 base from V and 3 from J, leaving 11 bases between them.

This clone is a singleton in its sample. CDR3 coding DNA: TGTGCCAGCAGCTTATCCAGGGAAGAGACCCAGTACTTC. Its protein is CASSLSREETQYF. The genes are TRBV7-3 and TRBJ2-5; D may be TRBD1 (5 bases). V was pared by 2 bases and J by 3 bases, with 7 bases between. This CDR3 region has 13 residues. Per germline, CDR1 SGHTA and CDR2 FQGTGA.

V is TRBV5-8 and J is TRBJ2-1; 9 bases line up with TRBD1. Germline CDR1 SGHTS, CDR2 YDEGEE. After removal of 4 bases from V and 2 bases from J, the junction contained 4 bases not matched to a gene. The CDR3 length is 15 residues. Written as DNA, the CDR3 is TGTGCCAGCAGCAACCGACAGGGGGCCTACAATGAGCAGTTCTTC. Its translation is CASSNRQGAYNEQFF. Looking up the rest from reference TRBV5-8 and TRBJ2-1 gives the full variable domain: EAGVTQSPTHLIKTRGQQATLRCSPISGHTSVYWYQQALGLGLQFLLWYDEGEERNRGNFPPRFSGRQFPNYSSELNVNALELEDSALYLCASSNRQGAYNEQFFGPGTRLTVL.

This chain connects TRBV9 to TRBJ2-2, with 8 bases lining up with TRBD1. The germline CDR1 and CDR2 sequences are SGDLS and YYNGEE. The trim removed 0 bases at V and 5 bases at J, leaving 0 bases unmatched. CDR3 length equals 14 residues. The CDR3 DNA follows: TGTGCCAGCAGCGTAGGACAGGGGACCGGGGAGCTGTTTTTT. This codes for CASSVGQGTGELFF.

The CDR3 region has the DNA TGTGCCAGCAGTGTCGGGACAGAGTTCACAGATACGCAGTATTTT. Its translation is CASSVGTEFTDTQYF. The chain links TRBV27 to TRBJ2-3; 7 positions match TRBD1. The CDR3 totals 15 residues. Germline assignment: CDR1 MNHEY and CDR2 SMNVEV (reference sequence). V shed 5 bases, J shed 2 bases, and the junction held 7 bases outside the gene matches.

This clone was detected only a few times. V is TRBV5-6 and J is TRBJ1-5; 7 bases map to TRBD1. Per germline, CDR1 SGHDT and CDR2 YYEEEE. The CDR3 length is 18 residues. V shed 3 bases and J 3 bases; nucleotides not matched to a gene: 15. This CDR3 reads CASSSSITTGPNNQPQHF. CDR3 nucleotides: TGTGCCAGCAGCTCTTCAATCACGACAGGGCCAAACAATCAGCCCCAGCATTTT.

The chain has TRBV9 and TRBJ1-2; D gene unclear. The CDR3 has 14 residues. Germline CDR1 reads SGDLS; CDR2 reads YYNGEE. V lost 3 bases and J lost 3, with 12 bases in between. The CDR3 sequence is CASSGTRVHYGYTF. The CDR3 nucleotides are TGTGCCAGCAGCGGAACTCGGGTACACTATGGCTACACCTTC. The whole variable domain, filled in from reference TRBV9 and TRBJ1-2, reads DSGVTQTPKHLITATGQRVTLRCSPRSGDLSVYWYQQSLDQGLQFLIQYYNGEERAKGNILERFSAQQFPDLHSELNLSSLELGDSALYFCASSGTRVHYGYTFGSGTRLTVV.

This sequence joins TRBV19 and TRBJ2-1, with 9 nucleotides matching TRBD2. The CDR3 loop spans 11 amino acids. Trimming cost V 5 bases and J 11 bases; bases outside gene matches: 1. Germline V lookup: CDR1 LNHDA, CDR2 SQIVND (reference sequence). The DNA for the CDR3 is TGTGCCAGTAGTGGACTAGCGCAGCAGTTCTTC. It specifies CASSGLAQQFF.

The chain is built from TRBV7-8 and TRBJ2-7; 10 nucleotides line up with TRBD2. J lost 3 bases, V lost 4 bases, and 3 bases had no gene match. The germline CDR1 and CDR2 sequences are SGHVS and FQNEAQ. CDR3 length: 14 residues. CDR3 coding DNA: TGTGCCAGCAGCTCTTGGACTAGCGGCTACGAGCAGTACTTC. This sequence encodes CASSSWTSGYEQYF.

The V and J genes are TRBV12-5 and TRBJ2-7; D possibly corresponds to TRBD1 (5 bases). The CDR3 totals 15 residues. The germline gives CDR1 LGHNT, CDR2 FRNRAP. V lost 6 bases, J lost 9 bases, and 24 bases lay in between. This CDR3 is CASGPSGVGVGVQYF. The CDR3 region has the DNA TGTGCTAGTGGCCCTAGTGGGGTAGGGGTCGGTGTGCAGTACTTC.

This chain connects TRBV30 to TRBJ2-3; D uncertain. The CDR3 spans 17 residues. The ends were cut back, 1 base at V and 2 bases at J, with 19 bases in the middle. Germline V gives CDR1 GTSNPN, CDR2 SVGIG (reference sequence). DNA for the CDR3: TGTGCCTGGAGTGGTCGGTCGTGGAGCTTCGACACAGATACGCAGTATTTT. Protein sequence: CAWSGRSWSFDTDTQYF.

This rearrangement joins TRBV5-1 to TRBJ2-7, with D possibly being TRBD2 (6 bases). This CDR3 comprises 16 residues. The germline V gene has CDR1 SGHRS and CDR2 YFSETQ. V was shortened by 0 bases and J by 0 bases, with 13 bases between the two germline ends. This CDR3 reads CASSLDFAGTSYEQYF. CDR3 DNA sequence: TGCGCCAGCAGCTTGGACTTCGCGGGGACCTCCTACGAGCAGTACTTC.

J is TRBJ2-5 and V is TRBV11-2; D possibly corresponds to TRBD1 (5 bases). The germline V and J ends were trimmed by 5 bases and 1 base, with 14 bases remaining between them. The CDR3 contains 15 residues. Germline V lookup: CDR1 SGHAT, CDR2 FQNNGV. CDR3: CASSGVWGLQETQYF. For the CDR3, the DNA is TGTGCCAGCAGCGGAGTGTGGGGCCTCCAAGAGACCCAGTACTTC.

The chain employs TRBV2 and TRBJ1-5, with 10 bases that match TRBD1. Germline V gene sequence: CDR1 SNHLY, CDR2 FYNNEI. The J segment lost 6 bases and the V segment lost 6 bases, leaving 2 bases of the junction unmatched. CDR3 size: 13 residues. CDR3 DNA sequence: TGTGCCAGCAGGGACAGGGGGACTCAGCCCCAGCATTTT. Encoded protein: CASRDRGTQPQHF.

The genes are TRBV12-5 and TRBJ1-1; D is ambiguous. Germline V gene lookup returns CDR1 LGHNT and CDR2 FRNRAP. The CDR3 sequence is 10 residues long. V lost 6 bases to trimming and J lost 10 bases, with 9 bases between them. The CDR3 nucleotides read TGTGCTAGTGGCATTGAGGTAGCTTTCTTT. Translating it yields CASGIEVAFF.